Listed here are 6 T cell receptor beta chains from one sample, sequenced in a study of T cell changes during pregnancy in multiple sclerosis. TCRdb keeps only in-frame clones here, not all; method: immunoSEQ multiplex PCR. The table shows roughly 100,000 clones, with approximately 90% occurring only once. This sample comprised peripheral blood, obtained after pregnancy. The receptors come from a female donor with multiple sclerosis, enrolled in a pregnancy study.

The V and J genes are TRBV25-1 and TRBJ2-1; D gene ambiguous. Germline lookup yields CDR1 MGHDK and CDR2 SYGVNS. The CDR3 is 14 amino acids. Between the trimmed V and J ends, which lost 0 bases and 6 bases, there was a span of 9 bases. CDR3 nucleotides: TGTGCCAGCAGTGAATATGGCACCACCAATGAGCAGTTCTTC. This gives the protein CASSEYGTTNEQFF. The variable domain in full, completed from reference TRBV25-1 and TRBJ2-1, reads EADIYQTPRYLVIGTGKKITLECSQTMGHDKMYWYQQDPGMELHLIHYSYGVNSTEKGDLSSESTVSRIRTEHFPLTLESARPSHTSQYLCASSEYGTTNEQFFGPGTRLTVL.

A word on this clone: One junction end disagrees with the germline gene, perhaps due to a read error. The chain is built from TRBV7-9 and TRBJ1-2; 7 bases map to TRBD1. Germline V lookup: CDR1 SEHNR, CDR2 FQNEAQ (reference sequence). The CDR3 length is 15 residues. The CDR3 DNA is TGTGCCAGCAGCTTACGTGGACAGGATGGGGGTGGCTACATCTTC. Its translation is CASSLRGQDGGGYIF.

The chain links TRBV11-2 to TRBJ1-1; D is unclear. Germline lookup yields CDR1 SGHAT and CDR2 FQNNGV. V was pared by 5 bases and J by 0 bases, with 10 bases between. The CDR3 runs 14 residues. CDR3 DNA sequence: TGTGCCAGCAGCAGGGAGCCGCTGAACACTGAAGCTTTCTTT. Translation gives CASSREPLNTEAFF.

The V and J genes are TRBV29-1 and TRBJ1-1, with TRBD1 identical over 9 bases. The germline gives CDR1 SQVTM, CDR2 ANQGSEA. The CDR3 has 13 residues. V was pared by 7 bases and J by 4 bases, with 7 bases of the junction left unmatched. CDR3 nucleotides: TGCAGCGGTCTACAGGGGGCTTCCACTGAAGCTTTCTTT. Residues: CSGLQGASTEAFF.

CDR3 DNA sequence: TGTGCCAGCAGTTTCCGGGACAGACCCTACGAGCAGTACTTC. This encodes CASSFRDRPYEQYF. The chain recombines TRBV27 with TRBJ2-7; TRBD1 agrees at 7 bases. CDR3 size: 14 residues. CDR1 is MNHEY and CDR2 is SMNVEV in the germline V gene (reference sequence). V lost 3 bases, J lost 2 bases, and 4 bases stayed unmatched.

The chain recombines TRBV19 with TRBJ2-1; TRBD2 matches at 13 bases. Trimming took 5 bases from V and 4 from J; bases not matched to a gene: 5. Per germline, CDR1 LNHDA and CDR2 SQIVND (reference sequence). The CDR3 consists of 16 residues. The CDR3, as DNA: TGTGCCAGTAGTGGGGGACTAGCGGGAAGTTACAATGAGCAGTTCTTC. Translation: CASSGGLAGSYNEQFF.